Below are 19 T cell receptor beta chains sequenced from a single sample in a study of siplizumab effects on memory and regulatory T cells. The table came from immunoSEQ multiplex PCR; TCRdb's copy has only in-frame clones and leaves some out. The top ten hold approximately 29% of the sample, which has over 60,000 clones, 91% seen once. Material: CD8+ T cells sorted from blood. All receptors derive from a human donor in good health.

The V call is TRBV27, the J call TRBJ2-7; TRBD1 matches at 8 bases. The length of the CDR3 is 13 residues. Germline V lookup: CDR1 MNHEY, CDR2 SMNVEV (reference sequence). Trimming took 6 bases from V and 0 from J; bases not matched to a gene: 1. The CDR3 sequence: CASRGQASYEQYF. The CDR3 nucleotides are TGTGCCAGCAGGGGACAGGCCTCCTACGAGCAGTACTTC.

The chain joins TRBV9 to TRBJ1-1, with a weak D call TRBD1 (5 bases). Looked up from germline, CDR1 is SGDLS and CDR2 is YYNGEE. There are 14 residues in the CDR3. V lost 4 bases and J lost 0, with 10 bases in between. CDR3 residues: CASSSGPMNTEAFF. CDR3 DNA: TGTGCCAGCAGCTCGGGACCAATGAACACTGAAGCTTTCTTT.

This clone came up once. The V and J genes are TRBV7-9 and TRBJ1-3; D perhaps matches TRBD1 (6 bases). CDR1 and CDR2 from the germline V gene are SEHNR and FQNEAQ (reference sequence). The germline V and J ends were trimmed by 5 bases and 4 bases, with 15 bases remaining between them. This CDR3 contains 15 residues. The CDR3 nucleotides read TGTGCCAGCAGCCCCGGACAGAGCCTCGGAAACACCATATATTTT. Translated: CASSPGQSLGNTIYF.

CDR3 region: CASSLWGARKEQYF. The CDR3 region has the DNA TGCGCCAGCAGTCTGTGGGGTGCCCGAAAAGAGCAGTACTTC. This sequence joins TRBV5-1 and TRBJ2-5; D unclear. Trimming took 5 bases from V and 11 from J, leaving 22 bases between them. In germline, CDR1 is SGHRS, CDR2 YFSETQ. This CDR3 region has 14 residues.

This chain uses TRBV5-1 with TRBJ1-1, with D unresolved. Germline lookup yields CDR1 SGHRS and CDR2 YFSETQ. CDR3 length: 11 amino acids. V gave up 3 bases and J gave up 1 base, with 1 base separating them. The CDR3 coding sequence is TGCGCCAGCAGCTCGAACACTGAAGCTTTCTTT. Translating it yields CASSSNTEAFF.

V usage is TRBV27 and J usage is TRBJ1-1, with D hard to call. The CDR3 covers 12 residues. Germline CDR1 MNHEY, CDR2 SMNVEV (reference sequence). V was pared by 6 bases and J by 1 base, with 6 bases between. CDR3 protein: CASSRQNTEAFF. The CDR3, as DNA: TGTGCCAGCAGCCGGCAGAACACTGAAGCTTTCTTT.

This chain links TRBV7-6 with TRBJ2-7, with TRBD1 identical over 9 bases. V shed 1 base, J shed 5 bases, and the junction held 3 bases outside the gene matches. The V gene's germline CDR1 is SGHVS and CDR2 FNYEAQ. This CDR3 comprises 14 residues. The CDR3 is CASSLGGQGNEQYF. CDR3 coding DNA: TGTGCCAGCAGCTTAGGAGGACAGGGGAACGAGCAGTACTTC.

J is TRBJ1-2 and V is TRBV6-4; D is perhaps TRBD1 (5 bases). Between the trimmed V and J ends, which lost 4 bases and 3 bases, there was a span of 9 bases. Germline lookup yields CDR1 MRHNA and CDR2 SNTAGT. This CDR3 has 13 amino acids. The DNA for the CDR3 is TGTGCCAGCAGTGGGGACGGATACTATGGCTACACCTTC. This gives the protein CASSGDGYYGYTF.

The CDR3 coding sequence is TGTGCCAGCAGCATCCGCGGGGGAGCTAACTATGGCTACACCTTC. The encoded protein is CASSIRGGANYGYTF. The chain combines TRBV9 with TRBJ1-2; possible D gene TRBD1, 5 bases. The CDR3 loop spans 15 amino acids. Trimming left V 4 bases short and J 0 bases short, with 13 bases between. Germline V gene data show CDR1 as SGDLS and CDR2 as YYNGEE.

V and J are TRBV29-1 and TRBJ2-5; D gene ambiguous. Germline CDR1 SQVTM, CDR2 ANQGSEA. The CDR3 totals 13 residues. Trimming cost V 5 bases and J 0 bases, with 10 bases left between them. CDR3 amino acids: CSVHQRYQETQYF. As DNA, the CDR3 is TGCAGCGTTCATCAAAGGTACCAAGAGACCCAGTACTTC.

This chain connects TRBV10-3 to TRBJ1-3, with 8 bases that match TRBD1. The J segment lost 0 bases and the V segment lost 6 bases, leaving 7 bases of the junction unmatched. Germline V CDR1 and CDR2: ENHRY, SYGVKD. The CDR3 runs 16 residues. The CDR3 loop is CAIRSGTGPSGNTIYF. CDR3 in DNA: TGTGCCATCAGATCCGGGACAGGACCCTCTGGAAACACCATATATTTT.

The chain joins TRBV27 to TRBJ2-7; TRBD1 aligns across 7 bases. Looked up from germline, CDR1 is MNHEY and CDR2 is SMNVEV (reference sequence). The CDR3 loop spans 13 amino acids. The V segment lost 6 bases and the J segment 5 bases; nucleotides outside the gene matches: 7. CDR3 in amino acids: CASSPTGDHEQYF. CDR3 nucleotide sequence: TGTGCCAGCAGCCCAACAGGGGACCACGAGCAGTACTTC.

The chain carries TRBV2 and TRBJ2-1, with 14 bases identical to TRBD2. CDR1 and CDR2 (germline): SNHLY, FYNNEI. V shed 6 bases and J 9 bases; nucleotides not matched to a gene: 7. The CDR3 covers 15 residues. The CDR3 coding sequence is TGTGCCAGCAGCGGAGGACTAGCGGGAGGTATTGAGCAGTTCTTC. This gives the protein CASSGGLAGGIEQFF.

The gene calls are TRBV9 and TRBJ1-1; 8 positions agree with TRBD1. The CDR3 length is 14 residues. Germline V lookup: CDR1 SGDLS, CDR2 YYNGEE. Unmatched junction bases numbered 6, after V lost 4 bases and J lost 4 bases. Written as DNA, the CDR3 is TGTGCCAGCAGCCCCGACAGGGGTGGCACTGAAGCTTTCTTT. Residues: CASSPDRGGTEAFF.

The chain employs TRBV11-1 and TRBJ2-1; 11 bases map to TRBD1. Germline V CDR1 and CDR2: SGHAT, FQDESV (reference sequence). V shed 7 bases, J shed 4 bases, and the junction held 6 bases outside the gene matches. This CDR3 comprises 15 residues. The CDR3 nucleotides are TGTGCCAGCAACTATGGGGACAGGGGGTACAATGAGCAGTTCTTC. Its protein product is CASNYGDRGYNEQFF.

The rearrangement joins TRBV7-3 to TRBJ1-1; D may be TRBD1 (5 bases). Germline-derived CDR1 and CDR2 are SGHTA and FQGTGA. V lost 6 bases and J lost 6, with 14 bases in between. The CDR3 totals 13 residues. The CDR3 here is CASSPGSLAEAFF. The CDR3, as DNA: TGTGCCAGCAGTCCAGGGAGTTTGGCTGAAGCTTTCTTT.

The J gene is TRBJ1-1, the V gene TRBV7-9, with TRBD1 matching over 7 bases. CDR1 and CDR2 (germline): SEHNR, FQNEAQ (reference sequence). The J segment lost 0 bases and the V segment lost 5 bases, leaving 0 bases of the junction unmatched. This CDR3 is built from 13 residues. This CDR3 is CASSQGVNTEAFF. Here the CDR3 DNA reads TGTGCCAGCAGCCAGGGGGTGAACACTGAAGCTTTCTTT.

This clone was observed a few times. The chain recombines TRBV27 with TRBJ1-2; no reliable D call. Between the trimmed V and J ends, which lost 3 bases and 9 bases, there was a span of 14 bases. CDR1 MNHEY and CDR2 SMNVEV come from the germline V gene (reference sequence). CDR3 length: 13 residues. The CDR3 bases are TGTGCCAGCAGTTTTGATCGTTCAGGAAGCTACACCTTC. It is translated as CASSFDRSGSYTF.

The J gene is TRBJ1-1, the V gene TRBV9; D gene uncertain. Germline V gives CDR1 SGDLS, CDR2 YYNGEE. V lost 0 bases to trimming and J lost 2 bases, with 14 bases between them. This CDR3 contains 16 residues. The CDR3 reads CASSVVSWATNTEAFF. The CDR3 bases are TGTGCCAGCAGCGTAGTAAGTTGGGCAACAAACACTGAAGCTTTCTTT. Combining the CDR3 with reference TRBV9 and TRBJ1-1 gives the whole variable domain DSGVTQTPKHLITATGQRVTLRCSPRSGDLSVYWYQQSLDQGLQFLIQYYNGEERAKGNILERFSAQQFPDLHSELNLSSLELGDSALYFCASSVVSWATNTEAFFGQGTRLTVV.